These 3 T cell receptor beta chains were sequenced from one sample in a study of blood T cell repertoires in COVID-19. Assay used: immunoSEQ multiplex PCR; TCRdb lists only in-frame clones, some missing. The sample carries tens of thousands of clones, over 80% recorded once. What was sequenced was peripheral blood. The receptors shown here come from a human donor with active COVID-19. The donor label of this sample is uncertain.

This clone was seen only a few times. V and J are TRBV18 and TRBJ2-7; 9 bases fit TRBD1. Germline values: CDR1 KGHSH, CDR2 LQKENI. This CDR3 has 13 residues. V lost 3 bases, J lost 5 bases, and 2 bases stayed unmatched. CDR3 region: CASSPGTGNEQYF. In DNA, the CDR3 is TGTGCCAGCTCACCCGGGACAGGGAACGAGCAGTACTTC.

J is TRBJ2-2 and V is TRBV5-5; TRBD2 matches at 12 bases. The CDR3 loop spans 16 amino acids. V was pared by 4 bases and J by 2 bases, with 3 bases of the junction left unmatched. CDR1 and CDR2 (germline): SGHKS, YYEKEE (reference sequence). CDR3: CASSAGLAGNTGELFF. The CDR3 DNA sequence: TGTGCCAGCAGCGCCGGACTAGCGGGAAACACCGGGGAGCTGTTTTTT.

The CDR3 DNA reads as TGTGCCAGCAGTCCCGCGGGAGGTGAGATTTACAATGAGCAGTTCTTC. Translated: CASSPAGGEIYNEQFF. This rearrangement joins TRBV27 to TRBJ2-1, with 8 bases fitting TRBD2. The V and J ends lost 5 bases and 4 bases, in that order; junction bases with no gene match: 10. Germline CDR1 and CDR2: MNHEY and SMNVEV (reference sequence). CDR3 length: 16 amino acids.